This passage covers 2 T cell receptor beta chains from one sample sequenced in a study of shared clonotypes between healthy human individuals. Naive CD8 cells, CD45RO-negative and positively selected for CCR7, excluded terminally differentiated effector memory CD45RA+ cells. The protocol was immunoSEQ multiplex PCR, while the TCRdb copy is restricted to in-frame clones and leaves out a portion. The repertoire holds some 2,100,000 clones, 93% seen once, with 1.7% in the top ten. The sample comprised naive CD8+ T cells from PBMCs. Receptor source: a man aged 18 to 29 in good health. Some clones in this sample may be carry-over from other donors' samples.

Turning to this clone: The same CDR3 arises from other DNA sequences in this sample as well. The chain joins TRBV4-1 to TRBJ2-7; 7 nucleotides align to TRBD2. The germline V gene encodes CDR1 MGHRA and CDR2 YSYEKL. The CDR3 contains 13 residues. V lost 3 bases, J lost 3 bases, and 2 bases stayed unmatched. The CDR3 region is CASSQGGNYEQYF. The DNA of the CDR3 is TGCGCCAGCAGCCAGGGGGGGAACTACGAGCAGTACTTC.

Only one count was recorded for this clone. The rearrangement links TRBV5-6 to TRBJ2-1, with D perhaps TRBD2 (5 bases). Germline V gene data show CDR1 as SGHDT and CDR2 as YYEEEE. The CDR3 length is 14 residues. The germline V and J ends were trimmed by 3 bases and 6 bases, with 13 bases remaining between them. CDR3 in amino acids: CASSSQSGGNEQFF. The CDR3 nucleotides are TGTGCCAGCAGCTCACAGAGCGGCGGCAATGAGCAGTTCTTC.